The 13 T cell receptor beta chains reported below all come from one sample, sequenced in a study of T cells in Graves' hyperthyroidism and ophthalmopathy. RNA transcripts gave rise to amplified TCR beta CDR3 regions. TCR CDR3 underwent first-round RT-PCR with the HTBI primer set. MiXCR, run by TCRdb on the multiplex PCR reads, gives a single entry per CDR3 protein. The sample has approximately 640,000 distinct CDR3 sequences; roughly 17% are singletons. Material: blood. These receptors were obtained from a man aged 45-60 years with Graves' hyperthyroidism.

This clonotype has a count of ten or more. The chain joins TRBV5-1 to TRBJ2-1; 8 bases fit TRBD1. CDR1 is SGHRS and CDR2 is YFSETQ in the germline V gene. This CDR3 comprises 15 residues. V shed 1 base, J shed 6 bases, and the junction held 6 bases outside the gene matches. This CDR3 reads CASSLRGQGPNEQFF. CDR3 DNA: TGCGCCAGCAGCTTGCGCGGACAGGGACCCAATGAGCAGTTCTTC.

Turning to this clonotype: A much more abundant neighbour one base away suggests this may be a read error. This chain links TRBV2 with TRBJ2-2, with 8 bases identical to TRBD2. The CDR3 runs 14 residues. J gave up 6 bases and V 11 bases, and 11 bases lay outside the gene matches. CDR1 is SNHLY and CDR2 is FYNNEI in the germline V gene. The CDR3 sequence is CAGRRTSSAGELFF. The DNA of the CDR3 is TGTGCCGGCCGGCGGACTAGCAGCGCCGGGGAGCTGTTTTTT.

Details on this clonotype: A single base separates this from a much larger clone, so it may be a read error. The CDR3 DNA follows: TGTGCCAGTACGGGCGGAATCCATGGGAACTCTGAAGCTTTCTTT. Amino acid sequence: CASTGGIHGNSEAFF. The V call is TRBV28, the J call TRBJ1-1; D gene unclear. Germline V CDR1 and CDR2: MDHEN, SYDVKM. This CDR3 has 15 amino acids. The variable domain in full, completed from reference TRBV28 and TRBJ1-1, reads DVKVTQSSRYLVKRTGEKVFLECVQDMDHENMFWYRQDPGLGLRLIYFSYDVKMKEKGDIPEGYSVSREKKERFSLILESASTNQTSMYLCASTGGIHGNSEAFFGQGTRLTVV.

The chain carries TRBV5-1 and TRBJ1-1, with D possibly being TRBD1 (6 bases). Trimming removed 3 bases from V and 0 bases from J, with 15 bases in between. CDR1 is SGHRS, CDR2 YFSETQ, per germline. The CDR3 length is 16 residues. The CDR3 DNA sequence: TGCGCCAGCAGCTATTCGACAGGTAACATGAACACTGAAGCTTTCTTT. This codes for CASSYSTGNMNTEAFF.

In this sample, this clonotype turned up a few times. The rearrangement links TRBV20-1 to TRBJ2-3; D perhaps matches TRBD1 (6 bases). The CDR3 is 14 residues long. V was pared by 4 bases and J by 2 bases, with 13 bases between. Germline assignment: CDR1 DFQATT and CDR2 SNEGSKA (reference sequence). Written as DNA, the CDR3 is TGCAGTGCTACCTACAGGGCATACACAGATACGCAGTATTTT. Translated, it gives CSATYRAYTDTQYF.

This clonotype has a handful of counts. The rearrangement links TRBV30 to TRBJ2-1, with 11 bases aligning to TRBD2. This CDR3 is built from 16 residues. V was clipped by 4 bases and J by 2 bases; unmatched bases: 7. The germline V gene has CDR1 GTSNPN and CDR2 SVGIG (reference sequence). This chain's CDR3 is CAWKGTSGETYNEQFF. The CDR3 nucleotides are TGTGCCTGGAAGGGGACTAGCGGTGAAACCTACAATGAGCAGTTCTTC.

This clonotype was found many times. J is TRBJ2-5 and V is TRBV27; D unclear. CDR3 size: 14 residues. The ends were cut back, 2 bases at V and 5 bases at J, with 12 bases in the middle. Germline lookup yields CDR1 MNHEY and CDR2 SMNVEV (reference sequence). The CDR3 reads CASSLLGPEETQYF. CDR3 nucleotide sequence: TGTGCCAGCAGTTTACTCGGGCCAGAGGAGACCCAGTACTTC.

This clonotype was counted at least ten times. The chain has TRBV2 and TRBJ2-1, with D uncertain. CDR3 length: 14 residues. Trimming took 3 bases from V and 10 from J, leaving 16 bases between them. Germline V gene data show CDR1 as SNHLY and CDR2 as FYNNEI. CDR3 amino acids: CASSEGARESEQFF. The CDR3 coding sequence is TGTGCCAGCAGTGAGGGTGCAAGAGAGTCGGAGCAGTTCTTC.

This clonotype was observed at least ten times. The chain employs TRBV12-3 or TRBV12-4 and TRBJ2-5, with TRBD1 identical over 7 bases. With V trimmed by 5 bases and J by 5 bases, 2 bases remained unmatched. The CDR3 covers 12 residues. The CDR3, as DNA: TGTGCCAGCAGTACAGGGGTTGAGACCCAGTACTTC. This codes for CASSTGVETQYF.

The rearrangement uses TRBV20-1 and TRBJ1-1; 7 positions agree with TRBD1. The CDR3 consists of 14 residues. J lost 0 bases, V lost 3 bases, and 4 bases had no gene match. Germline lookup yields CDR1 DFQATT and CDR2 SNEGSKA (reference sequence). The CDR3 coding sequence is TGCAGTGCTAGGGAGACAGGGATGAACACTGAAGCTTTCTTT. Amino acids: CSARETGMNTEAFF.

In its sample, this clonotype was seen a few times. V gene TRBV7-2 combines with J gene TRBJ1-4; 9 positions agree with TRBD1. V was clipped by 1 base and J by 5 bases; unmatched bases: 2. Germline-derived CDR1 and CDR2 are SGHTA and FQGNSA. This CDR3 has 15 amino acids. CDR3 sequence reads: CASSLEGTGNEKLFF. CDR3 nucleotides: TGTGCCAGCAGCTTAGAAGGGACAGGGAATGAAAAACTGTTTTTT.

Remarks on this clonotype: Possible read error: a much larger clone is one base away. For the CDR3, the DNA is TGTGCCAGCAGGTTACAGGGTACCTACGAGCAGTACTTC. Protein: CASRLQGTYEQYF. V and J are TRBV7-2 and TRBJ2-7; the D gene is possibly TRBD1 (6 bases). This CDR3 region has 13 residues. Germline V CDR1 and CDR2: SGHTA, FQGNSA. Trimming pared 6 bases from V and 2 bases from J, leaving 11 bases between.

This clonotype was counted at least ten times. The chain joins TRBV11-3 to TRBJ2-1; 8 nucleotides match TRBD1. Per germline, CDR1 SGHNT and CDR2 YENEEA. V trimming: 4 bases; J trimming: 9 bases; junction bases outside the gene matches: 5. This CDR3 is 13 amino acids long. The CDR3 DNA sequence: TGTGCCAGCAGCTACTCAGGGGGCTCTGAGCAGTTCTTC. Its translation is CASSYSGGSEQFF. The full variable domain, with the rest looked up from reference TRBV11-3 and TRBJ2-1, is EAGVVQSPRYKIIEKKQPVAFWCNPISGHNTLYWYLQNLGQGPELLIRYENEEAVDDSQLPKDRFSAERLKGVDSTLKIQPAELGDSAVYLCASSYSGGSEQFFGPGTRLTVL.